The 32 T cell receptor beta chains presented below share a single source sample, sequenced in a study of prognosis after radiotherapy for stage I lung cancer. It was by two-round multiplex PCR that TCR beta CDR3 was amplified from genomic DNA. Round one of PCR was performed, and it used primers specific to each TRBV and TRBJ gene. TCRdb re-analysed the multiplex PCR reads in MiXCR, keeping a single row per CDR3 protein. The sample holds tens of thousands of distinct CDR3 sequences; about 46% are singletons and the top ten take 25% to 35%. This sample comprised PBMCs, obtained before or after stereotactic body radiation therapy (not recorded which). All receptors derive from a donor over 45 with non-small cell lung cancer.

In this sample, this clonotype turned up many times. The chain joins TRBV18 to TRBJ2-2, with D tentatively TRBD1 (6 bases). The V end was cut by 3 bases, the J end by 6 bases, with 17 bases between. The germline CDR1 and CDR2 sequences are KGHSH and LQKENI. CDR3 size: 16 residues. The CDR3 DNA sequence: TGTGCCAGCTCACCTAACAGGGTTGAGACCTCCGGGGAGCTGTTTTTT. This codes for CASSPNRVETSGELFF.

This clonotype was picked up a small number of times. The V gene is TRBV19, the J gene TRBJ1-6, with TRBD1 matching 10 bases. The CDR3 spans 16 residues. The germline V gene encodes CDR1 LNHDA and CDR2 SQIVND (reference sequence). V gave up 3 bases and J gave up 7 bases; unmatched junction bases: 6. CDR3 DNA sequence: TGTGCCAGTAGTATCAGACAGGGGGCACTGAATTCACCCCTCCACTTT. Protein product: CASSIRQGALNSPLHF.

In regard to this clonotype: Germline and junction disagree at one end, which may indicate a read error. The rearrangement joins TRBV30 to TRBJ2-7; 10 bases are a match to TRBD2. In germline, CDR1 is GTSNPN, CDR2 SVGIG (reference sequence). The CDR3 is made up of 15 amino acids. CDR3 bases: TGTGCCGGGCTGGGGACTAGCGACGACTCCTACGAGCAATACTTC. Translation: CAGLGTSDDSYEQYF.

The chain's CDR3 is CSARDRVTGELFF. The CDR3 bases are TGCAGTGCAAGGGACAGGGTTACCGGGGAGCTGTTTTTT. The chain couples TRBV20-1 to TRBJ2-2, with 9 bases matching TRBD1. This CDR3 spans 13 amino acids. The V gene's germline CDR1 is DFQATT and CDR2 SNEGSKA (reference sequence). V trimming: 6 bases; J trimming: 5 bases; junction bases outside the gene matches: 4.

This clonotype was seen more than once but under ten times. The chain employs TRBV6-2 or TRBV6-3 and TRBJ1-2; D may be TRBD1 (5 bases). This CDR3 spans 17 amino acids. Germline CDR1 MNHEY, CDR2 SVGEGT. The ends were cut back, 5 bases at V and 5 bases at J, with 24 bases in the middle. CDR3 in DNA: TGTGCCAGCAGTCTCTCAACGGGGGGTCGGCGTGGGTATGGCTACACCTTC. The encoded protein is CASSLSTGGRRGYGYTF.

The J gene is TRBJ1-6, the V gene TRBV27; TRBD1 matches 7 bases. The CDR3 is 14 residues long. V trimming: 3 bases; J trimming: 9 bases; junction bases outside the gene matches: 5. CDR1 and CDR2 (germline): MNHEY, SMNVEV (reference sequence). CDR3 bases: TGTGCCAGCAGTTTGGGACAGAGTGTTTCACCCCTCCACTTT. Translating it yields CASSLGQSVSPLHF.

The CDR3 sequence is CASSYTAPAGHTDTQYF. In DNA form, the CDR3 reads TGTGCCAGCAGTTACACCGCCCCGGCAGGACACACAGATACGCAGTATTTT. The J gene is TRBJ2-3, the V gene TRBV6-1; D is perhaps TRBD1 (5 bases). Germline V gene lookup returns CDR1 MNHNS and CDR2 SASEGT. This CDR3 is 17 amino acids long. The V end lost 5 bases, the J end lost 2 bases, and 20 bases lay between the germline ends.

The chain combines TRBV7-2 with TRBJ1-1; D call uncertain. V was trimmed by 1 base and J by 5 bases, leaving 11 bases between them. Germline V gene lookup returns CDR1 SGHTA and CDR2 FQGNSA. The CDR3 has 14 amino acids. In DNA, the CDR3 is TGTGCCAGCAGCTTAGAAGTGGGTATAACTGAAGCTTTCTTT. It yields the protein CASSLEVGITEAFF.

The rearrangement links TRBV10-1 to TRBJ2-3, with 9 positions matching TRBD2. Germline loops: CDR1 WNHNN, CDR2 SYGVQD (reference sequence). The V segment lost 0 bases and the J segment 6 bases; nucleotides outside the gene matches: 4. CDR3 length: 15 amino acids. The DNA of the CDR3 is TGCGCCAGCAGTGAGTCGGTGGCGGGAGGGGATACGCAGTATTTT. Protein: CASSESVAGGDTQYF.

This clonotype was seen at least ten times. The chain links TRBV4-2 to TRBJ1-1, with 9 nucleotides matching TRBD1. V shed 4 bases and J 0 bases; nucleotides not matched to a gene: 6. Germline values: CDR1 LGHNA, CDR2 YNFKEQ. The CDR3 length is 16 residues. This CDR3 is CASSRDRATMNTEAFF. In DNA form, the CDR3 reads TGTGCCAGCAGCCGGGACAGGGCCACCATGAACACTGAAGCTTTCTTT.

This clonotype has ten or more counts. This chain joins TRBV19 and TRBJ2-1; D remains unclear. The ends were cut back, 5 bases at V and 0 bases at J, with 5 bases in the middle. CDR3 length: 13 amino acids. CDR1 is LNHDA and CDR2 is SQIVND in the germline V gene (reference sequence). This chain's CDR3 is CASSPGSYNEQFF. The CDR3 DNA reads TGTGCCAGTAGTCCTGGCTCCTACAATGAGCAGTTCTTC.

Points on this clonotype: A read error likely explains this, since a far larger clone differs by one base. The chain carries TRBV19 and TRBJ2-4; 9 bases line up with TRBD1. The assigned J gene may be wrong: the sequence end matches TRBJ2-5 better. From germline, CDR1 is LNHDA and CDR2 SQIVND (reference sequence). CDR3 length: 15 residues. CDR3 in DNA: TGTGCCAGTAGTCCCGGGACAGGGTGCACAAAGACCCAGTACTTC. It codes for CASSPGTGCTKTQYF.

On this clonotype itself: Compared with germline, one end of the junction differs, possibly owing to a read error. V gene TRBV19 combines with J gene TRBJ2-2, with D possibly TRBD2 on 6 matching bases. Germline loops: CDR1 LNHDA, CDR2 SQIVND (reference sequence). The CDR3 contains 13 residues. CDR3 nucleotide sequence: TGTGTCAGTAGTATAGGAGGGAGCGAGGAGCTGTTTTTT. Its protein is CVSSIGGSEELFF.

This clonotype was recorded many times. The chain is built from TRBV5-1 and TRBJ1-5; D ambiguous. Germline V lookup: CDR1 SGHRS, CDR2 YFSETQ. CDR3 length: 13 amino acids. Trimming pared 4 bases from V and 5 bases from J, leaving 10 bases between. DNA of the CDR3: TGCGCCAGCAGCCCTAAAATTTATCAGCCCCAGCATTTT. This translates into CASSPKIYQPQHF.

This clonotype was seen ten or more times. DNA of the CDR3: TGCAGTGCTAGAGATATGACAGGGACCTACGAGCAGTACTTC. Translation gives CSARDMTGTYEQYF. The chain couples TRBV20-1 to TRBJ2-7; 7 nucleotides line up with TRBD1. Trimming took 0 bases from V and 2 from J; bases not matched to a gene: 4. The CDR3 runs 14 residues. Germline V gives CDR1 DFQATT, CDR2 SNEGSKA (reference sequence).

J is TRBJ2-7 and V is TRBV6-1; D call uncertain. Trimming removed 6 bases at V and 9 bases at J, with 18 bases between. The CDR3 consists of 13 residues. In germline, CDR1 is MNHNS, CDR2 SASEGT. In nucleotides, the CDR3 is TGTGCCAGCAGCCATAGCTGGGTGCTGGGGCAGTACTTC. Translating gives CASSHSWVLGQYF.

About this clonotype: Possible read error: a much larger clone is one base away. The chain links TRBV4-2 to TRBJ2-5, with D tentatively TRBD1 (5 bases). Deletions cut 2 bases from V and 4 bases from J, with 20 bases between. Germline CDR1 reads LGHNA; CDR2 reads YNFKEQ. The CDR3 has 17 residues. The CDR3 nucleotides are TGTGCCAGCAGCCAAAACAGGATTCAAGATGGCGGAGAGACCCAGTACTTC. This sequence encodes CASSQNRIQDGGETQYF.

This clonotype was seen a handful of times. The chain employs TRBV5-5 and TRBJ1-1; D uncertain. V dropped 2 bases and J dropped 3 bases, with 5 bases sitting between them. Germline V gives CDR1 SGHKS, CDR2 YYEKEE (reference sequence). CDR3 size: 12 residues. In DNA form, the CDR3 reads TGTGCCAGCAGCTTCGGGGACACTGAAGCTTTCTTT. Its protein product is CASSFGDTEAFF.

To note about this clonotype: A much larger clone differs by one base, so this may be a read error. The chain employs TRBV12-3 or TRBV12-4 and TRBJ2-3, with 13 bases aligning to TRBD2. CDR3 size: 15 residues. CDR3: CAGSWTSGSSDTQYF. CDR3 DNA sequence: TGTGCCGGCAGTTGGACTAGCGGGAGTTCAGATACGCAGTATTTT.

The chain employs TRBV4-2 and TRBJ2-1, with a tentative D call TRBD2 (6 bases). CDR3 length: 16 residues. Looked up from germline, CDR1 is LGHNA and CDR2 is YNFKEQ. V lost 4 bases, J lost 4 bases, and 17 bases lay in between. The chain's CDR3 is CASSLPGGGGYNEQFF. CDR3 DNA sequence: TGTGCCAGCAGCCTGCCCGGGGGTGGGGGTTACAATGAGCAGTTCTTC.

This clonotype was seen ten or more times. As DNA, the CDR3 is TGTGCCAGCAGCTTTAACCAGGGGGCGGGGGAAAAACTGTTTTTT. Its translation: CASSFNQGAGEKLFF. This rearrangement joins TRBV5-4 to TRBJ1-4, with TRBD1 matching over 8 bases. Germline V gene data show CDR1 as SGHNT and CDR2 as YYREEE (reference sequence). J was trimmed by 8 bases and V by 2 bases; bases with no gene match: 8. This CDR3 region has 15 residues.

This clonotype has only one observation. The rearrangement joins TRBV28 to TRBJ1-3; D not certain. Trimming removed 5 bases from V and 9 bases from J, with 20 bases in between. This CDR3 is built from 15 residues. Germline CDR1 is MDHEN and CDR2 is SYDVKM. The CDR3 sequence: CASSPRGSPRGTIYF. CDR3 in DNA: TGTGCCAGCAGTCCCCGGGGAAGCCCACGGGGCACCATATATTTT.

This clonotype appeared many times. The V gene is TRBV18, the J gene TRBJ1-3; tentatively, D is TRBD1 (5 bases). Germline lookup yields CDR1 KGHSH and CDR2 LQKENI. Between the trimmed V and J ends, which lost 6 bases and 0 bases, there was a span of 15 bases. The CDR3 is made up of 16 amino acids. CDR3 protein: CASSPSGRFSGNTIYF. Written as DNA, the CDR3 is TGTGCCAGCTCCCCCTCGGGACGGTTCTCTGGAAACACCATATATTTT.

This clonotype is judged medium-sized. This sequence joins TRBV27 and TRBJ2-2; 7 bases map to TRBD1. CDR3 size: 14 residues. V lost 7 bases to trimming and J lost 4 bases; unmatched junction nucleotides: 6. In germline, CDR1 is MNHEY, CDR2 SMNVEV (reference sequence). CDR3 protein: CASNTGAGTGELFF. CDR3 DNA: TGTGCCAGCAACACAGGGGCGGGCACCGGGGAGCTGTTTTTT.

In this sample, this clonotype turned up a few times. At one end, the junction sequence differs from germline, possibly due to a read error. The CDR3 protein is CASGLALRAWRATSGIDEQFF. DNA for the CDR3: TGTGCCAGCGGTTTAGCGTTAAGGGCTTGGAGAGCGACTAGCGGGATTGATGAGCAGTTCTTC. The chain has TRBV12-3 or TRBV12-4 and TRBJ2-1; 11 nucleotides align to TRBD2. The CDR3 consists of 21 residues.

This clonotype was seen repeatedly, ten times or more. J is TRBJ2-5 and V is TRBV29-1; maybe TRBD2 (5 bases). Deletions cut 5 bases from V and 5 bases from J, with 15 bases between. CDR1 and CDR2 (germline): SQVTM, ANQGSEA. This CDR3 contains 13 residues. CDR3 in DNA: TGCAGCGTTTATTGGCCCTCGGGGGAGACCCAGTACTTC. It encodes CSVYWPSGETQYF. Filled out from reference TRBV29-1 and TRBJ2-5, the complete variable domain reads SAVISQKPSRDICQRGTSLTIQCQVDSQVTMMFWYRQQPGQSLTLIATANQGSEATYESGFVIDKFPISRPNLTFSTLTVSNMSPEDSSIYLCSVYWPSGETQYFGPGTRLLVL.

This clonotype was counted a single time. The chain carries TRBV4-2 and TRBJ2-3, with D hard to call. Germline V gives CDR1 LGHNA, CDR2 YNFKEQ. The CDR3 length is 18 residues. The V end lost 2 bases, the J end lost 1 base, and 19 bases lay between the germline ends. The CDR3 sequence: CASSQYLFYGIRTDTQYF. CDR3 DNA: TGTGCCAGCAGCCAATATCTTTTCTATGGTATCCGCACAGATACGCAGTATTTT.

A single count supports this clonotype. V is TRBV18 and J is TRBJ2-7; D may match TRBD1 or TRBD2 (5 bases each). In germline, CDR1 is KGHSH, CDR2 LQKENI. V lost 6 bases and J lost 3, with 12 bases in between. The CDR3 is 13 amino acids. The DNA of the CDR3 is TGTGCCAGCTCGCTGGGACGGGACTACGAGCAGTACTTC. Translated, it gives CASSLGRDYEQYF. Filled out from reference TRBV18 and TRBJ2-7, the complete variable domain reads NAGVMQNPRHLVRRRGQEARLRCSPMKGHSHVYWYRQLPEEGLKFMVYLQKENIIDESGMPKERFSAEFPKEGPSILRIQQVVRGDSAAYFCASSLGRDYEQYFGPGTRLTVT.

The DNA for the CDR3 is TGTGCCAGCAGTGAGCCCTATAGCAATCAGTCCAAGCATTTT. Translated: CASSEPYSNQSKHF. The chain combines TRBV6-1 with TRBJ1-5; D is undetermined. The length of the CDR3 is 14 residues. CDR1 and CDR2 from the germline V gene are MNHNS and SASEGT. V gave up 3 bases and J gave up 14 bases, with 20 bases separating them.

This clonotype was seen ten or more times. V is TRBV5-4 and J is TRBJ1-1; 11 bases line up with TRBD1. The CDR3 consists of 16 residues. Trimming at V came to 3 bases and at J to 5 bases, leaving 9 bases not matched to a gene. Per the germline V gene, CDR1 is SGHNT and CDR2 is YYREEE (reference sequence). This CDR3 reads CASSSNAGTGGTEAFF. The CDR3 DNA sequence: TGTGCCAGCAGCTCGAACGCCGGGACAGGGGGAACTGAAGCTTTCTTT.

In its sample, this clonotype was seen many times. The J gene is TRBJ1-1, the V gene TRBV4-1; D ambiguous. The CDR3 runs 16 residues. Germline V gene lookup returns CDR1 MGHRA and CDR2 YSYEKL. Trimming shortened V by 0 bases and J by 6 bases, and 17 bases separated the two germline ends. The CDR3 coding sequence is TGCGCCAGCAGCCAAGAGGGTCACCCAATTGTGGCTGAAGCTTTCTTT. It is translated as CASSQEGHPIVAEAFF.

The rearrangement joins TRBV15 to TRBJ2-1; no definite D call. Per the germline V gene, CDR1 is LNHNV and CDR2 is YYDKDF (reference sequence). The CDR3 is 15 amino acids. V was pared by 6 bases and J by 7 bases, with 19 bases between. CDR3 DNA: TGTGCCACCAGTCCGCGGTTCCGCGTGGAGAATGAGCAGTTCTTC. Translated, it gives CATSPRFRVENEQFF.